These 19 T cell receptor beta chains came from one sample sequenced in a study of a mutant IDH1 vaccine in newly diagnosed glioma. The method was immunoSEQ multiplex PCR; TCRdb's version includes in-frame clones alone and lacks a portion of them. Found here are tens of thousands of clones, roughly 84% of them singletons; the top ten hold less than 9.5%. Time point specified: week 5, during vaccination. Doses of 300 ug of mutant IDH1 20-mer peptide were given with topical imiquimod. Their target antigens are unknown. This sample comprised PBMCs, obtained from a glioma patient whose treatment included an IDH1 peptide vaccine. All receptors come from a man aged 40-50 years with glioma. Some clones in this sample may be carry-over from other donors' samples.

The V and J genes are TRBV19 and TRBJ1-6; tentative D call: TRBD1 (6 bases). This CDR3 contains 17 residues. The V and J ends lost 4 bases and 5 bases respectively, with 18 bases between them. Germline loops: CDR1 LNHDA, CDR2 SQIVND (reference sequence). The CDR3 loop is CASSTQSGQRNNSPLHF. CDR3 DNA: TGTGCCAGTAGTACCCAGAGCGGACAGAGGAATAATTCACCCCTCCACTTT.

This chain's CDR3 is CASSLEGDEAFF. The CDR3 nucleotides are TGTGCCAGCAGCCTAGAGGGGGATGAAGCTTTCTTT. The chain recombines TRBV7-9 with TRBJ1-1; D perhaps matches TRBD1 (6 bases). V was clipped by 5 bases and J by 7 bases, with 11 bases between them. Looked up from germline, CDR1 is SEHNR and CDR2 is FQNEAQ (reference sequence). This CDR3 contains 12 residues.

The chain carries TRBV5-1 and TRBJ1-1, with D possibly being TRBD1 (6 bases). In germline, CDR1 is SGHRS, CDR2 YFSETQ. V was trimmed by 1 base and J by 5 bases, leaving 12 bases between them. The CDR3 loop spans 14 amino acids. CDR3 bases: TGCGCCAGCAGCTTGACAGGGATGGGAACTGAAGCTTTCTTT. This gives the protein CASSLTGMGTEAFF.

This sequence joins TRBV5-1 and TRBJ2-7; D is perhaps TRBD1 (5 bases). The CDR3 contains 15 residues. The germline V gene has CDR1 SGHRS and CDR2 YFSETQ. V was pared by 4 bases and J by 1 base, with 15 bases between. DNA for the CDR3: TGCGCCAGCAGCCCGGACAAATTCCGATCCTACGAGCAGTACTTC. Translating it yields CASSPDKFRSYEQYF.

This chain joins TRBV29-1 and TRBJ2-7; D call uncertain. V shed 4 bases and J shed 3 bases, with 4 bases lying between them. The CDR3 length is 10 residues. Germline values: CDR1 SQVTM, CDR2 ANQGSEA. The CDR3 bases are TGCAGCGTTGGCAGCTACGAGCAGTACTTC. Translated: CSVGSYEQYF.

CDR3 nucleotides: TGTGCCATCAGCGACAGGGCGGCTGAAGCTTTCTTT. Its protein is CAISDRAAEAFF. J is TRBJ1-1 and V is TRBV10-3; 7 nucleotides agree with TRBD1. The CDR3 consists of 12 residues. V lost 6 bases and J lost 6; bases outside the gene matches: 4. Germline assignment: CDR1 ENHRY and CDR2 SYGVKD.

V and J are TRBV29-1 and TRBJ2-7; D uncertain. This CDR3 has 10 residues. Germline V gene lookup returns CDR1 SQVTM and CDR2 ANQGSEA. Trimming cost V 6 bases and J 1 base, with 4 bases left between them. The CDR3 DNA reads TGCAGCGTCTTATCCTACGAGCAGTACTTC. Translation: CSVLSYEQYF.

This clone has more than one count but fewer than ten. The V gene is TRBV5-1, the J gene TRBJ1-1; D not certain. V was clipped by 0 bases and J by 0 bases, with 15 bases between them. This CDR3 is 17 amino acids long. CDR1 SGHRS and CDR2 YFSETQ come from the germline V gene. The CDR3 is CASSLGLSGGMNTEAFF. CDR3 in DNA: TGCGCCAGCAGCTTGGGGTTGTCGGGAGGAATGAACACTGAAGCTTTCTTT.

The CDR3, as DNA: TGTGCCAGCTCACCAGAAGTGGGACAGGGCCTCACTGAAGCTTTCTTT. Protein product: CASSPEVGQGLTEAFF. This chain joins TRBV18 and TRBJ1-1, with TRBD1 matching 9 bases. Germline V gene data show CDR1 as KGHSH and CDR2 as LQKENI. The CDR3 sequence is 16 residues long. With 2 bases clipped from V and 4 bases from J, the junction kept 8 bases outside the gene matches.

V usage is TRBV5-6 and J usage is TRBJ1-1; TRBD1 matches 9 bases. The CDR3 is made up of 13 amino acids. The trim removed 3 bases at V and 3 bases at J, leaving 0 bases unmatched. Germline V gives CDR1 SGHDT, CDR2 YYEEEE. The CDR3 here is CASSWDRDTEAFF. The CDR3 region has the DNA TGTGCCAGCAGCTGGGACAGGGACACTGAAGCTTTCTTT.

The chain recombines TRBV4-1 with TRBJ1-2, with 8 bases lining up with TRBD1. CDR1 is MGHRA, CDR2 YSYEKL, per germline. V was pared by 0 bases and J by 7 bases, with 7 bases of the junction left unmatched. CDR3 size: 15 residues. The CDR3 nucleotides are TGCGCCAGCAGCCAAGACGCCAGGGGGCAGCGTGGCTACACCTTC. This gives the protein CASSQDARGQRGYTF.

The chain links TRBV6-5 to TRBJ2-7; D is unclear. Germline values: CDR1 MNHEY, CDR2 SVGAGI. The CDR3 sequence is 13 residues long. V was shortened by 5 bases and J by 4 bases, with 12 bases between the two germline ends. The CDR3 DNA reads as TGTGCCAGCAGTATTGGGTATCTATACGAGCAGTACTTC. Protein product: CASSIGYLYEQYF.

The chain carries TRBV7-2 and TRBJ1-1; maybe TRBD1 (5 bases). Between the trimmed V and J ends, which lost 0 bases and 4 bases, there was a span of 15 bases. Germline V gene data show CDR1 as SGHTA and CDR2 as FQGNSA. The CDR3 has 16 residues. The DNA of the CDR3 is TGTGCCAGCAGCTTAGCGGGTTACGGGGGGGGCACTGAAGCTTTCTTT. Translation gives CASSLAGYGGGTEAFF.

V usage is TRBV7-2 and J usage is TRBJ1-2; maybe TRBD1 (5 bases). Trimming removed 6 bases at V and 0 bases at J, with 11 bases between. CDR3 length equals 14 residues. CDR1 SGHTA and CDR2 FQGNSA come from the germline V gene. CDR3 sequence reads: CASSATAANYGYTF. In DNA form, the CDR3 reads TGTGCCAGCAGTGCGACAGCAGCTAACTATGGCTACACCTTC.

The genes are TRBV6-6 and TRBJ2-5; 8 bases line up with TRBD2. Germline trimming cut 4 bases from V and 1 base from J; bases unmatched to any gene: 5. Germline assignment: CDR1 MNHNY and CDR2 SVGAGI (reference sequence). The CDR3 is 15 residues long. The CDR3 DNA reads TGTGCCAGCAGTTCCGGGGGGGAACTCCAAGAGACCCAGTACTTC. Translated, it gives CASSSGGELQETQYF.

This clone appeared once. The CDR3 reads CASSLGGHQPQHF. CDR3 bases: TGTGCCAGCAGTCTAGGGGGGCACCAGCCCCAGCATTTT. The chain carries TRBV11-2 and TRBJ1-5; D perhaps matches TRBD1 (6 bases). The CDR3 sequence is 13 residues long. Germline CDR1 is SGHAT and CDR2 is FQNNGV. The V gene lost 6 bases and the J gene lost 7 bases, with 13 bases spanning the gap. The full variable domain, completed using reference TRBV11-2 and TRBJ1-5, is EAGVAQSPRYKIIEKRQSVAFWCNPISGHATLYWYQQILGQGPKLLIQFQNNGVVDDSQLPKDRFSAERLKGVDSTLKIQPAKLEDSAVYLCASSLGGHQPQHFGDGTRLSIL.

The CDR3 DNA sequence: TGTGCCAGCAGCGCCCTCGTGGCAGGAGGAGAAAAACTGTTTTTT. This sequence encodes CASSALVAGGEKLFF. V gene TRBV7-9 combines with J gene TRBJ1-4; D is undetermined. The CDR3 covers 15 residues. Germline CDR1 SEHNR, CDR2 FQNEAQ (reference sequence). The V end was cut by 5 bases, the J end by 8 bases, with 18 bases between.

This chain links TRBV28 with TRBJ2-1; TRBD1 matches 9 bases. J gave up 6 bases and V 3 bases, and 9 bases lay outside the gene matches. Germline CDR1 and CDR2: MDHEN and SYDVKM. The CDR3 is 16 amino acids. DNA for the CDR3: TGTGCCAGCAGTTTCCCCGGGACAGGGAGACTCAATGAGCAGTTCTTC. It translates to CASSFPGTGRLNEQFF.

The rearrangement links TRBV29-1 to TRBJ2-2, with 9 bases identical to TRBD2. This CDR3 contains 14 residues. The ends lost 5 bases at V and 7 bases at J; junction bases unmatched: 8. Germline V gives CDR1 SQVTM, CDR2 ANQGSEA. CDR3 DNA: TGCAGCGTTAGCCAGCGGGGGGATGTCGGGGAGCTGTTTTTT. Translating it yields CSVSQRGDVGELFF.